This T cell receptor (beta chain) emerged from a study of blood T cells in healthy people across ages. Points on this clonotype: What it binds is not known.

Study-level results: Researchers judged that diversity estimates from one million T cells fell short of true values.

Using a J-beta primer mix together with a sample-barcoded 5' primer, a second PCR was run for roughly 7 to 12 cycles. Template switching added a 12-random-nucleotide identifier to every cDNA molecule. Each CDR3 protein gets one entry after TCRdb re-called the 5' RACE reads with MiXCR. The sample shows fewer than 2,000,000 distinct CDR3 sequences, 39% of them seen only once. V was trimmed by 2 bases and J by 2 bases, leaving 23 bases between them. Per the germline V gene, CDR1 is MNHEY and CDR2 is SVGEGT. The CDR3 consists of 19 residues. The clonotype was recovered from a human donor in good health. The rearrangement joins TRBV6-2 or TRBV6-3 to TRBJ2-3, with D tentatively TRBD1 (6 bases). What was sequenced was blood. The CDR3, as DNA: TGTGCCAGCAGTTACGACCCGCGAGGAGCGTGGGGGCCCACAGATACGCAGTATTTT. Encoded protein: CASSYDPRGAWGPTDTQYF.